Shown below are 23 T cell receptor beta chains from a single sample sequenced in a study of blood T cell repertoires in COVID-19. Method: immunoSEQ multiplex PCR; TCRdb's copy keeps in-frame clones and lacks some. The sample has about 130,000 clones, approximately 82% seen once. Sequenced: peripheral blood. The receptor source for this set is a man aged 55 to 69 with acute or convalescent COVID-19.

The chain is built from TRBV19 and TRBJ1-2; a weak D match, TRBD1 (5 bases). CDR3 length: 13 amino acids. Trimming removed 7 bases at V and 7 bases at J, with 16 bases between. CDR1 and CDR2 (germline): LNHDA, SQIVND (reference sequence). CDR3 protein: CASTAGRYVGYTF. CDR3 in DNA: TGTGCCAGTACGGCGGGGCGATATGTTGGCTACACCTTC.

CDR3 sequence reads: CASSLGLVVHEQFF. The CDR3 nucleotides are TGTGCCAGCAGCTTGGGACTAGTTGTCCATGAGCAGTTCTTC. The rearrangement uses TRBV7-9 and TRBJ2-1, with 8 bases fitting TRBD2. J lost 8 bases, V lost 3 bases, and 6 bases had no gene match. The length of the CDR3 is 14 residues. The germline gives CDR1 SEHNR, CDR2 FQNEAQ (reference sequence). The full variable domain, rest sourced from reference TRBV7-9 and TRBJ2-1, is DTGVSQNPRHKITKRGQNVTFRCDPISEHNRLYWYRQTLGQGPEFLTYFQNEAQLEKSRLLSDRFSAERPKGSFSTLEIQRTEQGDSAMYLCASSLGLVVHEQFFGPGTRLTVL.

The chain links TRBV11-2 to TRBJ2-5; 8 bases are shared with TRBD2. CDR1 and CDR2 from the germline V gene are SGHAT and FQNNGV. This CDR3 comprises 16 residues. V was pared by 4 bases and J by 5 bases, with 12 bases of the junction left unmatched. CDR3 amino acids: CASSSPGTRVMETQYF. The CDR3 DNA sequence: TGTGCCAGCAGCTCCCCCGGGACTAGGGTCATGGAGACCCAGTACTTC.

The chain joins TRBV27 to TRBJ2-1, with 7 bases that match TRBD2. The V gene end was trimmed by 4 bases and the J gene end by 4 bases; junction bases not matched to a gene: 10. Germline V gene lookup returns CDR1 MNHEY and CDR2 SMNVEV (reference sequence). The CDR3 totals 16 residues. The CDR3 sequence: CASSWARLAVYNEQFF. The DNA for the CDR3 is TGTGCCAGCAGTTGGGCTCGGCTAGCGGTTTACAATGAGCAGTTCTTC.

The rearrangement uses TRBV10-2 and TRBJ1-2, with no clear D. The CDR3 extends over 12 amino acids. V was cut by 9 bases and J by 0 bases, with 8 bases left in between. From germline, CDR1 is WSHSY and CDR2 SAAADI. Here the CDR3 DNA reads TGCGCCAGTTCCGGGACTAACTATGGCTACACCTTC. It specifies CASSGTNYGYTF.

The V and J genes are TRBV28 and TRBJ2-3, with 8 bases fitting TRBD1. Germline assignment: CDR1 MDHEN and CDR2 SYDVKM. Germline trimming cut 2 bases from V and 4 bases from J; bases unmatched to any gene: 5. This CDR3 comprises 15 residues. In DNA form, the CDR3 reads TGTGCCAGCAGTTTAGCAGGGGGCGACGCAGATACGCAGTATTTT. Translation: CASSLAGGDADTQYF.

The rearrangement joins TRBV5-1 to TRBJ1-2, with a weak D call TRBD1 (6 bases). CDR1 is SGHRS, CDR2 YFSETQ, per germline. This CDR3 has 14 residues. V was clipped by 4 bases and J by 7 bases, with 17 bases between them. CDR3 sequence reads: CASSANRDAGGYTF. CDR3 bases: TGCGCCAGCAGCGCTAACAGGGACGCTGGTGGCTACACCTTC.

V is TRBV5-1 and J is TRBJ1-1; 8 nucleotides line up with TRBD1. The CDR3 contains 13 residues. The germline CDR1 and CDR2 sequences are SGHRS and YFSETQ. The V segment lost 2 bases and the J segment 7 bases; nucleotides outside the gene matches: 4. In DNA, the CDR3 is TGCGCCAGCAGCTTCGGACAGGGCGTTGAAGCTTTCTTT. It yields the protein CASSFGQGVEAFF. The whole variable domain, remainder taken from reference TRBV5-1 and TRBJ1-1, is KAGVTQTPRYLIKTRGQQVTLSCSPISGHRSVSWYQQTPGQGLQFLFEYFSETQRNKGNFPGRFSGRQFSNSRSEMNVSTLELGDSALYLCASSFGQGVEAFFGQGTRLTVV.

V gene TRBV7-9 combines with J gene TRBJ2-3, with 8 positions matching TRBD2. V shed 10 bases and J 7 bases; nucleotides not matched to a gene: 13. Germline CDR1 reads SEHNR; CDR2 reads FQNEAQ (reference sequence). This CDR3 contains 14 residues. The CDR3 bases are TGTGCCACCGGGAGGGCGGAAGGGCCCAATACGCAGTATTTT. This encodes CATGRAEGPNTQYF.

The rearrangement links TRBV28 to TRBJ1-2; D is possibly TRBD1 (6 bases). Germline loops: CDR1 MDHEN, CDR2 SYDVKM. The CDR3 has 13 residues. V was trimmed by 10 bases and J by 8 bases, leaving 20 bases between them. CDR3 amino acids: CAKLDAQGGGYTF. CDR3 DNA sequence: TGTGCCAAACTAGATGCACAGGGAGGGGGCTACACCTTC.

V and J are TRBV5-1 and TRBJ2-3; TRBD2 agrees at 7 bases. J gave up 2 bases and V 1 base, and 7 bases lay outside the gene matches. From germline, CDR1 is SGHRS and CDR2 YFSETQ. The CDR3 consists of 16 residues. The CDR3 coding sequence is TGCGCCAGCAGCTTGATCGCGGGAGCAAACACAGATACGCAGTATTTT. Amino acid sequence: CASSLIAGANTDTQYF.

The rearrangement links TRBV6-6 to TRBJ1-1; D uncertain. V gave up 2 bases and J gave up 0 bases, with 10 bases separating them. Germline V lookup: CDR1 MNHNY, CDR2 SVGAGI (reference sequence). This CDR3 is 15 amino acids long. In DNA form, the CDR3 reads TGTGCCAGCAGTTACGGCCAGTTCATGAACACTGAAGCTTTCTTT. Translation gives CASSYGQFMNTEAFF.

The chain has TRBV5-8 and TRBJ1-4; maybe TRBD1 (6 bases). Germline V lookup: CDR1 SGHTS, CDR2 YDEGEE. There are 14 residues in the CDR3. The V end was cut by 4 bases, the J end by 7 bases, with 14 bases between. Here the CDR3 reads CASSLGQMGEKLFF. The CDR3 coding sequence is TGTGCCAGCAGCCTAGGACAGATGGGTGAAAAACTGTTTTTT.

V is TRBV28 and J is TRBJ2-4; TRBD1 matches at 8 bases. There are 15 residues in the CDR3. After removal of 3 bases from V and 5 bases from J, the junction contained 6 bases not matched to a gene. Germline values: CDR1 MDHEN, CDR2 SYDVKM. CDR3 sequence (DNA): TGTGCCAGCAGTTTCCCAACAGGGGGTGAAAACATTCAGTACTTC. Protein sequence: CASSFPTGGENIQYF.

The gene calls are TRBV11-3 and TRBJ2-7; TRBD2 aligns across 10 bases. The CDR3 totals 15 residues. V was clipped by 4 bases and J by 0 bases; unmatched bases: 3. Germline values: CDR1 SGHNT, CDR2 YENEEA. This chain's CDR3 is CASSSASGSSYEQYF. The CDR3 region has the DNA TGTGCCAGCAGCTCCGCTAGCGGGAGCTCCTACGAGCAGTACTTC.

The chain has TRBV5-1 and TRBJ1-1; 8 bases map to TRBD1. This CDR3 spans 15 amino acids. V shed 0 bases, J shed 7 bases, and the junction held 8 bases outside the gene matches. Germline CDR1 SGHRS, CDR2 YFSETQ. The CDR3 protein is CASSLVDRGSDEAFF. The CDR3, as DNA: TGCGCCAGCAGCTTGGTAGACAGGGGTTCAGATGAAGCTTTCTTT. Based on the CDR3 plus reference TRBV5-1 and TRBJ1-1, the full variable domain is KAGVTQTPRYLIKTRGQQVTLSCSPISGHRSVSWYQQTPGQGLQFLFEYFSETQRNKGNFPGRFSGRQFSNSRSEMNVSTLELGDSALYLCASSLVDRGSDEAFFGQGTRLTVV.

V is TRBV2 and J is TRBJ2-2; 12 bases are a match to TRBD2. CDR3 length equals 15 residues. Germline loops: CDR1 SNHLY, CDR2 FYNNEI. V was clipped by 7 bases and J by 4 bases; unmatched bases: 4. CDR3 DNA sequence: TGTGCCAGCACCGGACTAGCGGGAATCACCGGGGAGCTGTTTTTT. Protein product: CASTGLAGITGELFF.

The rearrangement links TRBV7-2 to TRBJ2-5; 9 nucleotides line up with TRBD2. The CDR3 extends over 17 amino acids. Per the germline V gene, CDR1 is SGHTA and CDR2 is FQGNSA. J gave up 4 bases and V 0 bases, and 9 bases lay outside the gene matches. CDR3 amino acids: CASSLAALSGRPETQYF. The CDR3, as DNA: TGTGCCAGCAGCTTAGCGGCCCTTAGCGGGAGACCAGAGACCCAGTACTTC.

V and J are TRBV3-1 (or the pseudogene TRBV3-2) and TRBJ2-7, with D maybe TRBD1 (5 bases). CDR3 size: 14 residues. Germline CDR1 is LGHDT and CDR2 is YNNKEL (reference sequence). The V gene lost 5 bases and the J gene lost 5 bases, with 16 bases spanning the gap. CDR3 sequence: CASSDRILPHEQYF. In DNA, the CDR3 is TGTGCCAGCAGCGACAGAATCCTCCCCCACGAGCAGTACTTC.

This chain links TRBV11-2 with TRBJ2-7, with 10 bases fitting TRBD2. CDR1 SGHAT and CDR2 FQNNGV come from the germline V gene. V lost 5 bases and J lost 6; bases outside the gene matches: 4. This CDR3 has 13 residues. This CDR3 is CASSVGLAAEQYF. The CDR3 DNA reads TGTGCCAGCAGCGTCGGACTAGCGGCCGAGCAGTACTTC.

The chain has TRBV18 and TRBJ2-5, with D possibly being TRBD1 (7 bases). The CDR3 spans 14 residues. CDR1 and CDR2 from the germline V gene are KGHSH and LQKENI. The V end lost 4 bases, the J end lost 4 bases, and 13 bases lay between the germline ends. CDR3 DNA: TGTGCCAGCTCACAAAGACAGGGAGGAGAGACCCAGTACTTC. Translated: CASSQRQGGETQYF. The variable domain in full, completed from reference TRBV18 and TRBJ2-5, reads NAGVMQNPRHLVRRRGQEARLRCSPMKGHSHVYWYRQLPEEGLKFMVYLQKENIIDESGMPKERFSAEFPKEGPSILRIQQVVRGDSAAYFCASSQRQGGETQYFGPGTRLLVL.

Concerning this clone: Other DNA sequences from this sample encode an identical CDR3 as well. This sequence joins TRBV7-2 and TRBJ2-7, with 15 bases lining up with TRBD2. Per germline, CDR1 SGHTA and CDR2 FQGNSA. Losses at the gene ends were 4 bases for V and 6 bases for J; bases not matched to a gene: 1. The CDR3 extends over 14 amino acids. The CDR3, as DNA: TGTGCCAGCAGCTCGGGACTAGCGGGAGGCGAGCAGTACTTC. Protein: CASSSGLAGGEQYF.

This clone was recorded a few times. J is TRBJ2-7 and V is TRBV27; 7 bases line up with TRBD2. Germline lookup yields CDR1 MNHEY and CDR2 SMNVEV (reference sequence). After removal of 5 bases from V and 11 bases from J, the junction contained 12 bases not matched to a gene. The CDR3 is 13 residues long. The CDR3 DNA reads as TGTGCCAGCAGTACCTACCCTGCTAGCGGCGAGTACTTC. Its protein is CASSTYPASGEYF.